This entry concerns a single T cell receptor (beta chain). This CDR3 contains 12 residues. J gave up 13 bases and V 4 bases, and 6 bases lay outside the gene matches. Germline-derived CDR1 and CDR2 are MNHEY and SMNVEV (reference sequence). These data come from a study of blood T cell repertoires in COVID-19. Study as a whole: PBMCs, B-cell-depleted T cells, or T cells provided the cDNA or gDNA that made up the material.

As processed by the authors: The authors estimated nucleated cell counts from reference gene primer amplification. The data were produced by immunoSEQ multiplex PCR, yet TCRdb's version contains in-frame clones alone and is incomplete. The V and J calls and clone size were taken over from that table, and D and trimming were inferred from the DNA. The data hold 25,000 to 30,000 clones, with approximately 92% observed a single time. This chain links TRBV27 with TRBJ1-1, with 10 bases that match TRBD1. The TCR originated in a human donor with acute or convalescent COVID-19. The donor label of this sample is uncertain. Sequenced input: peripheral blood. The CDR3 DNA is TGTGCCAGCAGTTACGGACAGGGGGGAGTTTTCTTT. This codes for CASSYGQGGVFF.